These 27 T cell receptor beta chains share one sample of origin, sequenced in a study of T cell responses to AZD1222 COVID-19 vaccine. Using immunoSEQ multiplex PCR, the repertoire was profiled, and TCRdb retains in-frame clones only, with some absent. Of 120,000 or so clones listed, approximately 90% are singletons. The sample in question was peripheral blood, obtained 28 days after the second AZD1222 dose. The receptors were sampled from an adult who received the AZD1222 COVID-19 vaccine.

The V and J genes are TRBV9 and TRBJ1-2; a weak D match, TRBD1 (5 bases). The CDR3 spans 15 residues. Trimming took 3 bases from V and 8 from J, leaving 20 bases between them. Germline V gives CDR1 SGDLS, CDR2 YYNGEE. The CDR3 protein is CASSGVAGTHLGYTF. The CDR3 DNA sequence: TGTGCCAGCAGCGGTGTGGCCGGGACGCATCTCGGCTACACCTTC.

V gene TRBV2 combines with J gene TRBJ1-5; tentative D call: TRBD1 (5 bases). Germline V gene lookup returns CDR1 SNHLY and CDR2 FYNNEI. The CDR3 runs to 14 residues. Trimming pared 6 bases from V and 1 base from J, leaving 10 bases between. The CDR3 reads CASRRGDSNQPQHF. CDR3 nucleotides: TGTGCCAGCAGACGGGGGGACAGCAATCAGCCCCAGCATTTT.

The chain combines TRBV29-1 with TRBJ2-7, with 8 bases matching TRBD2. Trimming took 3 bases from V and 11 from J; bases not matched to a gene: 9. CDR3 length: 12 amino acids. Germline V gives CDR1 SQVTM, CDR2 ANQGSEA. DNA of the CDR3: TGCAGCGTTGAGAGAACCGGGAGGGGGGAGTACTTC. It codes for CSVERTGRGEYF.

The chain uses TRBV9 and TRBJ2-2; 12 bases fit TRBD1. Germline assignment: CDR1 SGDLS and CDR2 YYNGEE. This CDR3 comprises 17 residues. V was pared by 4 bases and J by 7 bases, with 11 bases of the junction left unmatched. CDR3 sequence: CASSISGTGGAGGELFF. CDR3 coding DNA: TGTGCCAGCAGCATATCCGGGACAGGGGGCGCGGGCGGGGAGCTGTTTTTT.

V and J are TRBV5-6 and TRBJ2-1; maybe TRBD2 (5 bases). The CDR3 has 12 amino acids. V gave up 2 bases and J gave up 10 bases, with 10 bases separating them. Germline values: CDR1 SGHDT, CDR2 YYEEEE. CDR3 bases: TGTGCCAGCAGCTTAGCGGATTACGAGCAGTTCTTC. Amino acids: CASSLADYEQFF.

The V call is TRBV6-5, the J call TRBJ2-2; 7 nucleotides match TRBD2. Germline trimming cut 6 bases from V and 3 bases from J; bases unmatched to any gene: 7. In germline, CDR1 is MNHEY, CDR2 SVGAGI. The CDR3 contains 15 residues. The CDR3 sequence: CASRGLSGDTGELFF. The CDR3 region has the DNA TGTGCCAGCAGGGGACTAAGCGGGGACACCGGGGAGCTGTTTTTT.

This chain joins TRBV15 and TRBJ2-3; maybe TRBD1 (6 bases). The CDR3 consists of 16 residues. The V gene's germline CDR1 is LNHNV and CDR2 YYDKDF (reference sequence). With 1 base removed from V and 4 bases from J, the gap between germline ends came to 15 bases. CDR3 in DNA: TGTGCCACCAGCAGAGGAGCCCAGGGGAGTGCAGATACGCAGTATTTT. Protein sequence: CATSRGAQGSADTQYF. The complete variable domain, with remaining parts taken from reference TRBV15 and TRBJ2-3, reads DAMVIQNPRYQVTQFGKPVTLSCSQTLNHNVMYWYQQKSSQAPKLLFHYYDKDFNNEADTPDNFQSRRPNTSFCFLDIRSPGLGDTAMYLCATSRGAQGSADTQYFGPGTRLTVL.

This sequence joins TRBV11-3 and TRBJ2-7, with D unclear. Trimming took off 0 bases at V and 6 bases at J, with 21 bases between the two ends. The CDR3 contains 17 residues. Germline CDR1 reads SGHNT; CDR2 reads YENEEA. The CDR3 DNA is TGTGCCAGCAGCTTAGATGAGGTCGGAGTAGGAACTTCCGAGCAGTACTTC. Encoded protein: CASSLDEVGVGTSEQYF.

The chain is built from TRBV19 and TRBJ2-7, with D perhaps assigned TRBD1 or TRBD2 (5 bases each). The length of the CDR3 is 16 residues. Trimming cost V 6 bases and J 2 bases, with 20 bases left between them. The germline gives CDR1 LNHDA, CDR2 SQIVND (reference sequence). The CDR3: CASSRGGSQSPYEQYF. CDR3 DNA sequence: TGTGCCAGTAGCCGTGGGGGTTCCCAGAGCCCCTACGAGCAGTACTTC.

The chain recombines TRBV6-2 or TRBV6-3 with TRBJ1-6; 8 nucleotides align to TRBD1. The ends lost 4 bases at V and 5 bases at J; junction bases unmatched: 1. In germline, CDR1 is MNHEY, CDR2 SVGEGT. There are 14 residues in the CDR3. The CDR3 DNA reads as TGTGCCAGCAGTTGGACAGGGAATAATTCACCCCTCCACTTT. It is translated as CASSWTGNNSPLHF.

This rearrangement joins TRBV11-2 to TRBJ2-7; no clear D gene. Per the germline V gene, CDR1 is SGHAT and CDR2 is FQNNGV. The CDR3 covers 13 residues. Trimming pared 4 bases from V and 5 bases from J, leaving 12 bases between. The CDR3 coding sequence is TGTGCCAGCAGCTCTCCCTTAACGAACGAGCAGTACTTC. Its translation is CASSSPLTNEQYF.

Comment on this clone: An end of the junction does not agree with germline; a read error may underlie this. The chain recombines TRBV7-9 with TRBJ2-7, with TRBD1 matching over 7 bases. The CDR3 has 13 residues. The V gene's germline CDR1 is SEHNR and CDR2 FQNEAQ (reference sequence). As DNA, the CDR3 is TGTGCCAGCAGCTTAGAGAGGGACAGCCCTTCCCACTTC. Encoded protein: CASSLERDSPSHF.

V is TRBV12-3 or TRBV12-4 and J is TRBJ2-1, with unresolved D. CDR3 length: 12 amino acids. The V end lost 2 bases, the J end lost 9 bases, and 8 bases lay between the germline ends. The CDR3 DNA is TGTGCCAGCAGTTTAATGGGTATTGAGCAGTTCTTC. Protein product: CASSLMGIEQFF.

This CDR3 reads CASSADGHTLHF. The CDR3 DNA reads as TGTGCCAGCAGCGCGGACGGGCACACCCTCCACTTT. The genes are TRBV5-4 and TRBJ1-6; no reliable D call. Per germline, CDR1 SGHNT and CDR2 YYREEE (reference sequence). This CDR3 spans 12 amino acids. Trimming shortened V by 4 bases and J by 14 bases, and 13 bases separated the two germline ends.

The rearrangement links TRBV9 to TRBJ2-3; the match to TRBD2 covers 11 bases. J lost 0 bases, V lost 1 base, and 22 bases had no gene match. This CDR3 region has 23 residues. Looked up from germline, CDR1 is SGDLS and CDR2 is YYNGEE. In DNA, the CDR3 is TGTGCCAGCAGCGTAAAGGCGGGGCCAGGGGCTAGCGGGAGGCTGTCTAGCACAGATACGCAGTATTTT. Its translation is CASSVKAGPGASGRLSSTDTQYF.

The rearrangement links TRBV9 to TRBJ2-7; D not resolved. Between the trimmed V and J ends, which lost 4 bases and 5 bases, there was a span of 10 bases. Germline loops: CDR1 SGDLS, CDR2 YYNGEE. The CDR3 contains 12 residues. CDR3 DNA sequence: TGTGCCAGCAGCTCCGCCGGCAACGAGCAGTACTTC. It specifies CASSSAGNEQYF.

By share, this clone counts as medium-sized. This chain connects TRBV11-3 to TRBJ2-3, with D uncertain. The CDR3 covers 14 residues. The germline V and J ends were trimmed by 5 bases and 5 bases, with 14 bases remaining between them. Germline-derived CDR1 and CDR2 are SGHNT and YENEEA. The CDR3 reads CASSVRSFGDTQYF. In DNA, the CDR3 is TGTGCCAGCAGCGTGAGGTCCTTCGGAGATACGCAGTATTTT.

In its sample, this clone was seen a few times. The genes are TRBV18 and TRBJ1-2; the match to TRBD1 covers 11 bases. With 4 bases clipped from V and 7 bases from J, the junction kept 5 bases outside the gene matches. The germline gives CDR1 KGHSH, CDR2 LQKENI. This CDR3 has 14 residues. CDR3 nucleotides: TGTGCCAGCTCACGCCGGACAGGGGGCGGTGGCTACACCTTC. Translating it yields CASSRRTGGGGYTF.

The chain is built from TRBV6-6 and TRBJ2-7; the match to TRBD2 covers 14 bases. J gave up 6 bases and V 2 bases, and 3 bases lay outside the gene matches. This CDR3 region has 15 residues. Per germline, CDR1 MNHNY and CDR2 SVGAGI (reference sequence). The CDR3 reads CASSYRTSGRSEQYF. CDR3 DNA sequence: TGTGCCAGCAGTTACCGGACTAGCGGGAGGAGCGAGCAGTACTTC.

The chain links TRBV7-9 to TRBJ2-5, with 10 bases identical to TRBD1. CDR3 length equals 15 residues. Germline-derived CDR1 and CDR2 are SEHNR and FQNEAQ (reference sequence). V shed 2 bases and J 6 bases; nucleotides not matched to a gene: 6. The CDR3 DNA follows: TGTGCCAGCAGCTTACAACGGACAGGGGGAAAGACCCAGTACTTC. As protein: CASSLQRTGGKTQYF.

V gene TRBV2 combines with J gene TRBJ2-2, with a possible D match to TRBD1 (5 bases). Germline V gives CDR1 SNHLY, CDR2 FYNNEI. The CDR3 consists of 13 residues. Trimming shortened V by 2 bases and J by 7 bases, and 8 bases separated the two germline ends. The CDR3 loop is CASSEQGSGELFF. As DNA, the CDR3 is TGTGCCAGCAGTGAACAGGGCAGCGGGGAGCTGTTTTTT.

The CDR3 DNA follows: TGTGCCAGCAGTCGCTCTGGGGGGGAGCAGTACTTC. Protein: CASSRSGGEQYF. The chain uses TRBV6-5 and TRBJ2-7; tentative D call: TRBD2 (6 bases). This CDR3 comprises 12 residues. The V gene lost 5 bases and the J gene lost 7 bases, with 12 bases spanning the gap. The germline V gene has CDR1 MNHEY and CDR2 SVGAGI.

This clone showed up just once. V is TRBV5-4 and J is TRBJ1-3; a possible D gene is TRBD1 (5 bases). This CDR3 has 16 amino acids. Germline CDR1 SGHNT, CDR2 YYREEE (reference sequence). V was cut by 0 bases and J by 4 bases, with 14 bases left in between. CDR3 sequence reads: CASSLGNAGPGNTIYF. CDR3 coding DNA: TGTGCCAGCAGCTTGGGAAATGCGGGGCCAGGAAACACCATATATTTT.

V usage is TRBV20-1 and J usage is TRBJ1-1; perhaps TRBD1 as D (5 bases). This CDR3 contains 11 residues. CDR1 and CDR2 (germline): DFQATT, SNEGSKA (reference sequence). Trimming left V 3 bases short and J 5 bases short, with 7 bases between. CDR3 nucleotide sequence: TGCAGTGCTAGTGGGGGTACTGAAGCTTTCTTT. Protein: CSASGGTEAFF.

The chain joins TRBV15 to TRBJ2-7, with 7 nucleotides matching TRBD2. Germline V gives CDR1 LNHNV, CDR2 YYDKDF (reference sequence). Unmatched junction bases numbered 2, after V lost 0 bases and J lost 6 bases. This CDR3 has 13 amino acids. CDR3 residues: CATSREGGSEQYF. CDR3 bases: TGTGCCACCAGCAGAGAGGGGGGGTCCGAGCAGTACTTC. Supplemented by reference TRBV15 and TRBJ2-7, the full variable domain reads DAMVIQNPRYQVTQFGKPVTLSCSQTLNHNVMYWYQQKSSQAPKLLFHYYDKDFNNEADTPDNFQSRRPNTSFCFLDIRSPGLGDTAMYLCATSREGGSEQYFGPGTRLTVT.

This chain connects TRBV19 to TRBJ1-3; D ambiguous. This CDR3 has 14 residues. Germline assignment: CDR1 LNHDA and CDR2 SQIVND (reference sequence). V lost 3 bases to trimming and J lost 0 bases, with 6 bases between them. The CDR3 is CASSMTVSGNTIYF. CDR3 in DNA: TGTGCCAGTAGTATGACCGTCTCTGGAAACACCATATATTTT.

CDR3 sequence: CASSPRMTQAGGGNEQFF. CDR3 sequence (DNA): TGTGCCAGCTCACCACGTATGACTCAAGCGGGAGGTGGCAATGAGCAGTTCTTC. V gene TRBV18 combines with J gene TRBJ2-1, with 9 bases identical to TRBD2. Germline CDR1 KGHSH, CDR2 LQKENI. V shed 1 base and J 6 bases; nucleotides not matched to a gene: 13. The CDR3 sequence is 18 residues long.